Listed below are T cell receptor beta chains from one sample, sequenced in a study of post-analysis software for immune sequencing data. TCRdb re-derived calls from the PCR reads in MiXCR, one entry per CDR3 protein. Of a few hundred thousand distinct CDR3 sequences in the sample, 39% were seen once. Source material: blood. The receptors shown here come from a girl between 2 and 10 years old with multiple sclerosis. The CDR3 runs from the conserved cysteine through the conserved F or W. The order of the fields is D gene, J gene, V gene, CDR3 length, CDR3 protein. D genes are given only for firm matches.

>NA|TRBJ1-6|TRBV27|14
CASSLDTLNSPLHF
>TRBD2|TRBJ2-1|TRBV11-2|15
CASSLLGRGYNEQFF
>TRBD1|TRBJ1-6|TRBV27|16
CASSLMAGQGYSPLHF
>NA|TRBJ2-7|TRBV29-1|13
CSVDADTPYEQYF
>NA|TRBJ2-7|TRBV10-3|14
CAISEVVRSYEQYF
>NA|TRBJ2-5|TRBV6-6|14
CASSRTGGQETQYF
>NA|TRBJ2-5|TRBV6-5|14
CASSYSKGQETQYF
>NA|TRBJ1-2|TRBV5-1|14
CASSLERGDDGYTF
>NA|TRBJ1-1|TRBV6-6|13
CASSYSRGARAFF
>NA|TRBJ1-3|TRBV20-1|14
CSASLGSSGNTIYF
>NA|TRBJ2-4|TRBV4-1|15
CASSRRTGAKNIQYF
>TRBD2|TRBJ2-3|TRBV10-3|16
CAAKTGTSGYTDTQYF
>NA|TRBJ2-3|TRBV5-1|15
CASSSILLDPDTQYF
>TRBD2|TRBJ2-3|TRBV6-5|15
CASSLGTRGTDTQYF
>NA|TRBJ1-4|TRBV12-3/TRBV12-4|18
CASSLVGGSFATNEKLFF
>TRBD1|TRBJ2-3|TRBV29-1|13
CSAGQGVQDTQYF
>TRBD1|TRBJ2-2|TRBV30|15
CAWTSGTGGSGELFF
>NA|TRBJ2-7|TRBV20-1|16
CSASSPSMALSYEQYF
>NA|TRBJ2-3|TRBV15|16
CATSREPLAGRDTQYF
>NA|TRBJ2-3|TRBV24-1|13
CATTGGTTDTQYF
>TRBD2|NA|TRBV5-1|17
CASSLVVASGGPRTQYF
>TRBD1|TRBJ1-2|TRBV6-5|15
CASSFRDRGSYGYTF
>TRBD2|TRBJ2-1|TRBV5-1|16
CASSPHYSGAYNEQFF
>TRBD1|TRBJ2-5|TRBV6-5|17
CASSYLIRPGQGGEQYF
>TRBD1|TRBJ1-6|TRBV5-6|15
CASSYLTGDNSPLHF
>NA|TRBJ2-5|TRBV12-3/TRBV12-4|15
CASRKGTHTGETQYF
>NA|TRBJ2-3|TRBV9|14
CASSVMGFWDTQYF
>NA|TRBJ2-4|TRBV29-1|13
CSVATIAKNIQYF
>NA|TRBJ1-1|TRBV6-7|10
CASSALQAFF
>NA|TRBJ2-3|TRBV29-1|14
CSVAYRVSTDTQYF
>TRBD2|TRBJ2-1|TRBV6-5|16
CASSYSMREAYNEQFF
>NA|TRBJ1-2|TRBV12-3/TRBV12-4|14
CASSLSGINYGYTF
>NA|NA|TRBV5-1|14
CASSLGGTGDEQYF
>TRBD2|TRBJ2-3|TRBV24-1|15
CATSPKAGAPDTQYF
>NA|TRBJ2-6|TRBV6-1|15
CASSESVSGANVLTF
>NA|TRBJ1-1|TRBV6-5|16
CASSYLGAAGNTEAFF
>NA|TRBJ1-2|TRBV29-1|14
CSTTIGTVNYGYTF
>NA|TRBJ2-1|TRBV19|14
CASTLQAASNEQFF
>TRBD1|TRBJ1-1|TRBV12-3/TRBV12-4|15
CASSPGDRGRTEAFF
>TRBD1|TRBJ1-1|TRBV7-8|14
CASSLARQGAGAFF
>NA|TRBJ2-1|TRBV5-1|14
CASSFGGTYNEQFF
>NA|TRBJ1-6|TRBV5-1|14
CASSWDWGNSPLHF
>NA|TRBJ1-2|TRBV10-3|13
CAISERQDYGYTF